The TCR beta chain under discussion was sequenced for a study of CD8 T cells in ankylosing spondylitis. This CDR3 has 20 amino acids. Trimming took 4 bases from V and 6 from J; bases not matched to a gene: 24. Germline assignment: CDR1 LGHDT and CDR2 YNNKEL (reference sequence). Quantitative 5'-RACE with molecular barcodes was used to make the TCR beta libraries. TCRdb itself ran the 5' RACE reads through MiXCR, one entry per CDR3 protein. Altogether around 430,000 distinct CDR3 sequences are present, about a sixth being singletons, with the ten largest covering over 0.9%. This clonotype is a singleton in its sample. Its antigen is not identified. General study points: Reported data indicate significant enrichment of disease-linked clones within matched ankylosing spondylitis synovial fluid. Seemingly characteristic of ankylosing spondylitis blood was a TCR beta motif consisting of about 8 highly homologous variants.

The rearrangement uses TRBV3-1 and TRBJ2-1, with 7 bases matching TRBD2. The sequence derives from a male donor with ankylosing spondylitis. The sequenced material came from blood, either unsorted or a sorted T cell fraction (not recorded which). CDR3 bases: TGTGCCAGCAGCCGTCGCTCCTTCTGGGTTAGCGGGTTAGGAGGCAATGAGCAGTTCTTC. Protein product: CASSRRSFWVSGLGGNEQFF.